A selection of T cell receptor beta chains follows, all from one sample in a study of CD8 T cells in Susac syndrome. TCRdb ran MiXCR on the immunoSEQ multiplex PCR reads and lists one entry per CDR3 protein. Among hundreds of thousands of distinct CDR3 sequences listed, approximately 89% were seen once. Sequencing was performed on CD8+ T cells from PBMCs. These receptors all come from a human donor with multiple sclerosis. Each CDR3 is given with its conserved first and last residue. The D gene is left open where the match is weak. A row's size may be missing; if present it is once, few, many or a size class.

abundance	v_gene	d_gene	j_gene	CDR3aa	CDR3nt
-	TRBV15	-	TRBJ1-6	CATSRDRGSYNSPLHF	TGTGCCACCAGCAGAGATCGGGGCTCCTATAATTCACCCCTCCACTTT
-	TRBV4-2	-	TRBJ2-7	CASSQDQGSFYEQYF	TGTGCCAGCAGCCAAGATCAGGGCTCGTTCTACGAGCAGTACTTC
-	TRBV6-1	TRBD1	TRBJ1-5	CASSRGQGVGNQPQHF	TGTGCCAGCAGCCGAGGTCAGGGGGTGGGCAATCAGCCCCAGCATTTT
-	TRBV4-1	-	TRBJ2-1	CASSLLPLGVEQFF	TGCGCCAGCAGCCTGTTACCTCTAGGGGTCGAGCAGTTCTTC
few	TRBV14	TRBD1	TRBJ2-7	CASSQDTGAYEQYF	TGTGCCAGCAGCCAAGATACAGGGGCCTACGAGCAGTACTTC
-	TRBV4-1	-	TRBJ1-5	CASSQDGLSNQPQHF	TGCGCCAGCAGCCAAGACGGACTTAGCAATCAGCCCCAGCATTTT
-	TRBV13	-	TRBJ2-1	CASRPGGTAYNEQFF	TGTGCCAGCAGACCCGGAGGGACAGCCTACAATGAGCAGTTCTTC
-	TRBV30	-	TRBJ2-1	CAWTKPPHEQFF	TGTGCCTGGACAAAACCCCCCCATGAGCAGTTCTTC
-	TRBV6-1	TRBD1	TRBJ1-4	CASSQTGQGVINEKLFF	TGTGCCAGCAGCCAGACGGGACAGGGGGTTATAAATGAAAAACTGTTTTTT
-	TRBV7-2	TRBD1	TRBJ1-3	CASSLKGAGGNTIYF	TGTGCCAGCAGCTTAAAGGGGGCAGGTGGAAACACCATATATTTT
-	TRBV7-8	-	TRBJ1-2	CASSEPGRDGYTF	TGTGCCAGCAGCGAACCGGGACGGGATGGCTACACCTTC
-	TRBV6-5	TRBD1	TRBJ1-4	CASRPTGGSNEKLFF	TGTGCCAGCAGGCCGACAGGGGGCTCTAATGAAAAACTGTTTTTT
-	TRBV28	TRBD1	TRBJ2-3	CASSVAGTGESHIADTQYF	TGTGCCAGCAGTGTCGCCGGGACAGGGGAGAGTCACATCGCAGATACGCAGTATTTT
-	TRBV27	TRBD2	TRBJ2-1	CASAWGLAGGGNEQFF	TGTGCCAGCGCTTGGGGACTAGCGGGAGGAGGTAATGAGCAGTTCTTC
-	TRBV27	-	TRBJ1-1	CASSLGNPDYTNTEAFF	TGTGCCAGCAGTTTAGGGAACCCAGACTACACGAACACTGAAGCTTTCTTT
few	TRBV7-9	TRBD1	TRBJ2-7	CASSADRGYEQYF	TGTGCCAGCAGCGCAGACAGGGGCTACGAGCAGTACTTC
-	TRBV6-2/TRBV6-3	-	TRBJ1-2	CASHRPEANYGYTF	TGTGCCAGCCACAGACCCGAGGCTAACTATGGCTACACCTTC
-	TRBV5-1	-	TRBJ2-1	CASSPVGGGSYNEQFF	TGCGCCAGCAGCCCGGTCGGGGGTGGCTCCTACAATGAGCAGTTCTTC
-	TRBV5-4	-	TRBJ2-1	CASSPKDYNEQFF	TGTGCCAGCAGCCCTAAGGACTACAATGAGCAGTTCTTC
-	TRBV4-1	-	TRBJ1-1	CASSQDTPFNAEAFF	TGCGCCAGCAGCCAAGACACGCCCTTCAACGCTGAAGCTTTCTTT
-	TRBV28	-	TRBJ2-3	CASSLTFEGADTQYF	TGTGCCAGCAGTTTAACCTTCGAGGGAGCAGATACGCAGTATTTT
-	TRBV5-1	-	TRBJ2-1	CASSLVDNQESSYNEQFF	TGCGCCAGCAGCTTGGTGGACAACCAGGAGAGCTCCTACAATGAGCAGTTCTTC
-	TRBV30	-	TRBJ2-7	CALLDRKNYEQYF	TGTGCCTTACTAGACAGGAAAAACTACGAGCAGTACTTC
-	TRBV27	TRBD2	TRBJ2-1	CAAGLAGDCNEQFF	TGTGCCGCAGGGCTAGCGGGAGACTGCAATGAGCAGTTCTTC
-	TRBV6-1	-	TRBJ1-2	CASNTDTEVDYGYTF	TGTGCCAGCAACACGGATACAGAAGTCGACTATGGCTACACCTTC
few	TRBV27	TRBD1	TRBJ2-7	CASSLVAGGHEQYF	TGTGCCAGCAGTTTAGTGGCAGGGGGCCACGAGCAGTACTTC
once	TRBV9	-	TRBJ2-7	CASSVEQGDYEQYF	TGTGCCAGCAGCGTAGAACAGGGAGACTACGAGCAGTACTTC
-	TRBV29-1	TRBD2	TRBJ2-3	CSVCMTSGRTTDTQYF	TGCAGCGTTTGCATGACTAGCGGGAGGACCACAGATACGCAGTATTTT
-	TRBV5-1	-	TRBJ1-1	CASSGGGGEAFF	TGCGCCAGCAGCGGGGGAGGCGGTGAAGCTTTCTTT
-	TRBV6-1	-	TRBJ1-5	CASSPLSPPQHF	TGTGCCAGCAGTCCTCTTTCTCCGCCCCAGCATTTT
-	TRBV4-1	-	TRBJ2-3	CASSQDRGEADTQYF	TGCGCCAGCAGCCAAGATCGCGGAGAGGCAGATACGCAGTATTTT
-	TRBV4-1	-	TRBJ2-7	CASSHDGQSPYEQYF	TGCGCCAGCAGCCATGATGGGCAGTCTCCCTACGAGCAGTACTTC
-	TRBV4-1	TRBD2	TRBJ2-7	CASSQVAGGEYEQYF	TGCGCCAGCAGCCAGGTAGCGGGGGGGGAATACGAGCAGTACTTC
-	TRBV6-5	TRBD2	TRBJ2-7	CASSYVGGTDEQYF	TGTGCCAGCAGTTACGTCGGGGGGACGGACGAGCAGTACTTC
once	TRBV19	-	TRBJ1-1	CASSRGRVMNTEAFF	TGTGCCAGTAGCCGGGGCAGGGTCATGAACACTGAAGCTTTCTTT
-	TRBV12-3/TRBV12-4	-	TRBJ2-7	CASSGGEDEQYF	TGTGCCAGCAGTGGTGGGGAGGACGAGCAGTACTTC
-	TRBV4-1	TRBD1	TRBJ1-1	CASSTGNGGTEAFF	TGCGCCAGCTCGACAGGGAACGGTGGCACTGAAGCTTTCTTT
-	TRBV19	TRBD1	TRBJ2-7	CASSSGTGYPYEQYF	TGTGCCAGTAGTTCCGGGACAGGATATCCCTACGAGCAGTACTTC
-	TRBV5-1	-	TRBJ2-3	CASSFWGGESTDTQYF	TGCGCCAGCAGCTTTTGGGGCGGGGAAAGCACAGATACGCAGTATTTT
-	TRBV29-1	-	TRBJ2-1	CSVDFSRDDEQFF	TGCAGCGTTGACTTCTCGAGAGATGATGAGCAGTTCTTC
-	TRBV12-3/TRBV12-4	TRBD1	TRBJ1-5	CASSSWTGVIVEGQPQHF	TGTGCCAGCAGTTCCTGGACAGGGGTGATCGTAGAGGGGCAGCCCCAGCATTTT
-	TRBV15	-	TRBJ2-1	CATSRDGASWNEQFF	TGTGCCACCAGCAGAGATGGCGCTAGTTGGAATGAGCAGTTCTTC
-	TRBV20-1	-	TRBJ1-2	CSAREDGLDYGYTF	TGCAGTGCTAGAGAAGACGGACTGGACTATGGCTACACCTTC
-	TRBV29-1	TRBD1	TRBJ2-1	CSVEDLQGTAEQFF	TGCAGCGTTGAAGATCTTCAAGGGACAGCTGAGCAGTTCTTC
few	TRBV27	-	TRBJ2-7	CASSSTGNEQYF	TGTGCCAGCAGTTCGACGGGCAACGAGCAGTACTTC